Listed here are 19 T cell receptor beta chains from one sample, sequenced in a study of OX40 agonist ivuxolimab in advanced cancers. Generated by immunoSEQ multiplex PCR, the TCRdb table keeps only in-frame clones and is missing some. This table holds tens of thousands of clones, 85% found once. The sequencing here drew on CD4+ or CD8+ T cells sorted from blood, taken in a trial of the OX40 agonist ivuxolimab. The receptors here all came from an adult with an advanced solid tumor such as melanoma, head and neck, liver or kidney cancer.

This chain uses TRBV9 with TRBJ1-6; D might be TRBD1 (6 bases). Germline V gene lookup returns CDR1 SGDLS and CDR2 YYNGEE. The CDR3 sequence is 15 residues long. V shed 2 bases and J shed 4 bases, with 10 bases lying between them. In DNA form, the CDR3 reads TGTGCCAGCAGCGTCGGGACAAGTTATAATTCACCCCTCCACTTT. It translates to CASSVGTSYNSPLHF. Together with reference TRBV9 and TRBJ1-6, the CDR3 gives the full variable domain: DSGVTQTPKHLITATGQRVTLRCSPRSGDLSVYWYQQSLDQGLQFLIQYYNGEERAKGNILERFSAQQFPDLHSELNLSSLELGDSALYFCASSVGTSYNSPLHFGNGTRLTVT.

The rearrangement links TRBV9 to TRBJ2-3; D may be TRBD2 (6 bases). There are 15 residues in the CDR3. The V gene lost 0 bases and the J gene lost 4 bases, with 12 bases spanning the gap. In germline, CDR1 is SGDLS, CDR2 YYNGEE. The CDR3 spells CASSVAGVFPDTQYF. The CDR3 DNA reads as TGTGCCAGCAGCGTAGCGGGAGTCTTCCCAGATACGCAGTATTTT.

V is TRBV27 and J is TRBJ1-2; D gene uncertain. Germline V CDR1 and CDR2: MNHEY, SMNVEV (reference sequence). V was clipped by 4 bases and J by 6 bases, with 15 bases between them. This CDR3 is built from 14 residues. Here the CDR3 DNA reads TGTGCCAGCAGTTCACGCCTGGAGGGTGATGGCTACACCTTC. Translating it yields CASSSRLEGDGYTF.

V usage is TRBV6-5 and J usage is TRBJ2-7, with D uncertain. V was cut by 4 bases and J by 2 bases, with 12 bases left in between. The CDR3 contains 14 residues. Germline lookup yields CDR1 MNHEY and CDR2 SVGAGI. The CDR3 spells CASSSEYDPYEQYF. The CDR3 DNA is TGTGCCAGCAGTTCAGAATACGACCCCTACGAGCAGTACTTC.

This chain joins TRBV7-9 and TRBJ2-5; no firm D call. CDR1 and CDR2 (germline): SEHNR, FQNEAQ (reference sequence). V was trimmed by 5 bases and J by 3 bases, leaving 10 bases between them. The CDR3 is 13 amino acids. The CDR3 DNA reads as TGTGCCAGCAGCAGACGCTTAAAAGAGACCCAGTACTTC. It encodes CASSRRLKETQYF.

The V gene is TRBV7-2, the J gene TRBJ2-7; 8 bases are a match to TRBD1. This CDR3 has 14 residues. Germline loops: CDR1 SGHTA, CDR2 FQGNSA. V was pared by 2 bases and J by 3 bases, with 3 bases of the junction left unmatched. Written as DNA, the CDR3 is TGTGCCAGCAGCTTATCCGGACAGGGCTACGAGCAGTACTTC. As protein: CASSLSGQGYEQYF. The full variable domain, its missing parts supplied by reference TRBV7-2 and TRBJ2-7, is GAGVSQSPSNKVTEKGKDVELRCDPISGHTALYWYRQSLGQGLEFLIYFQGNSAPDKSGLPSDRFSAERTGGSVSTLTIQRTQQEDSAVYLCASSLSGQGYEQYFGPGTRLTVT.

V is TRBV28 and J is TRBJ1-5; D perhaps matches TRBD1 (5 bases). The germline V and J ends were trimmed by 6 bases and 2 bases, with 17 bases remaining between them. The CDR3 spans 16 residues. The germline V gene encodes CDR1 MDHEN and CDR2 SYDVKM. The chain's CDR3 is CASSETGTIGNQPQHF. In DNA form, the CDR3 reads TGTGCCAGCAGCGAGACCGGGACCATAGGCAATCAGCCCCAGCATTTT.

This clone was detected once. This chain uses TRBV30 with TRBJ1-2; the D is unclear. V lost 3 bases to trimming and J lost 2 bases, with 4 bases between them. The germline V gene has CDR1 GTSNPN and CDR2 SVGIG (reference sequence). The CDR3 totals 11 residues. In nucleotides, the CDR3 is TGTGCCTGGAGCCGCAACTATGGCTACACCTTC. Its protein product is CAWSRNYGYTF.

The V call is TRBV10-3, the J call TRBJ1-1; D unclear. Germline CDR1 is ENHRY and CDR2 is SYGVKD. Trimming took 3 bases from V and 11 from J, leaving 22 bases between them. The CDR3 spans 15 residues. The CDR3 coding sequence is TGTGCCATCAGTGACCCTGGAGGAGGAAAGCTCTGGGCTTTCTTT. Amino acid sequence: CAISDPGGGKLWAFF.

The V gene is TRBV10-3, the J gene TRBJ2-2; 7 positions match TRBD1. The CDR3 consists of 16 residues. The V gene's germline CDR1 is ENHRY and CDR2 SYGVKD. Trimming took 4 bases from V and 0 from J; bases not matched to a gene: 5. The CDR3 region has the DNA TGTGCCATCAGTGGCCGGACAGGATCGAACACCGGGGAGCTGTTTTTT. Protein sequence: CAISGRTGSNTGELFF.

This clone was recorded once. The chain couples TRBV7-9 to TRBJ1-1; the D gene is possibly TRBD1 (5 bases). Germline V gives CDR1 SEHNR, CDR2 FQNEAQ (reference sequence). CDR3 length: 16 residues. Between the trimmed V and J ends, which lost 5 bases and 0 bases, there was a span of 16 bases. The CDR3 reads CASSRASKDMNTEAFF. Written as DNA, the CDR3 is TGTGCCAGCAGCCGGGCATCCAAGGACATGAACACTGAAGCTTTCTTT.

The genes are TRBV5-1 and TRBJ2-3; 8 nucleotides line up with TRBD2. The ends lost 4 bases at V and 6 bases at J; junction bases unmatched: 7. The CDR3 has 14 residues. The germline V gene encodes CDR1 SGHRS and CDR2 YFSETQ. CDR3 sequence: CASSISGGRDTQYF. The CDR3 DNA is TGCGCCAGCAGCATATCGGGCGGGAGGGATACGCAGTATTTT.

The rearrangement joins TRBV28 to TRBJ1-1; D is unresolved. The CDR3 extends over 15 amino acids. V was trimmed by 7 bases and J by 1 base, leaving 16 bases between them. Per the germline V gene, CDR1 is MDHEN and CDR2 is SYDVKM. CDR3 sequence reads: CASIDPQYTNTEAFF. The CDR3 nucleotides are TGTGCCAGCATTGATCCCCAGTATACGAACACTGAAGCTTTCTTT.

V gene TRBV11-2 combines with J gene TRBJ2-1; 10 nucleotides agree with TRBD2. CDR1 is SGHAT and CDR2 is FQNNGV in the germline V gene. The CDR3 consists of 17 residues. After removal of 5 bases from V and 2 bases from J, the junction contained 9 bases not matched to a gene. CDR3 sequence reads: CASSPGSGGGTYNEQFF. DNA for the CDR3: TGTGCCAGCAGCCCCGGGAGCGGGGGGGGGACCTACAATGAGCAGTTCTTC. Based on the CDR3 plus reference TRBV11-2 and TRBJ2-1, the full variable domain is EAGVAQSPRYKIIEKRQSVAFWCNPISGHATLYWYQQILGQGPKLLIQFQNNGVVDDSQLPKDRFSAERLKGVDSTLKIQPAKLEDSAVYLCASSPGSGGGTYNEQFFGPGTRLTVL.

V gene TRBV19 combines with J gene TRBJ1-6, with D perhaps matching TRBD1 (5 bases). CDR1 is LNHDA and CDR2 is SQIVND in the germline V gene (reference sequence). CDR3 length equals 16 residues. The V gene lost 2 bases and the J gene lost 6 bases, with 14 bases spanning the gap. The CDR3: CASSILGERSNSPLHF. CDR3 DNA sequence: TGTGCCAGTAGTATATTAGGGGAACGTAGTAATTCACCCCTCCACTTT.

V is TRBV6-6 and J is TRBJ1-5, with D perhaps matching TRBD1 (5 bases). There are 14 residues in the CDR3. In germline, CDR1 is MNHNY, CDR2 SVGAGI (reference sequence). V lost 10 bases and J lost 1, with 14 bases in between. CDR3 region: CAIRQGRSNQPQHF. Written as DNA, the CDR3 is TGTGCCATACGCCAGGGAAGAAGCAATCAGCCCCAGCATTTT.

The chain combines TRBV18 with TRBJ1-2; D is unresolved. Germline CDR1 and CDR2: KGHSH and LQKENI. V lost 1 base, J lost 6 bases, and 6 bases lay in between. This CDR3 contains 12 residues. The chain's CDR3 is CASSPRADGYTF. CDR3 nucleotides: TGTGCCAGCTCACCACGGGCGGATGGCTACACCTTC.

The chain recombines TRBV14 with TRBJ2-7; D gene ambiguous. V was shortened by 0 bases and J by 4 bases, with 7 bases between the two germline ends. The CDR3 sequence is 13 residues long. Germline assignment: CDR1 SGHDN and CDR2 FVKESK. The CDR3 sequence is CASSQDLGYEQYF. The CDR3 DNA reads TGTGCCAGCAGCCAAGATTTGGGGTACGAGCAGTACTTC. The variable domain in full, completed from reference TRBV14 and TRBJ2-7, reads EAGVTQFPSHSVIEKGQTVTLRCDPISGHDNLYWYRRVMGKEIKFLLHFVKESKQDESGMPNNRFLAERTGGTYSTLKVQPAELEDSGVYFCASSQDLGYEQYFGPGTRLTVT.

This chain joins TRBV27 and TRBJ1-2, with 8 bases aligning to TRBD1. Trimming removed 6 bases from V and 2 bases from J; junction bases left unmatched: 8. Germline V lookup: CDR1 MNHEY, CDR2 SMNVEV (reference sequence). The CDR3 extends over 15 amino acids. CDR3 amino acids: CASRADRDRNYGYTF. CDR3 nucleotide sequence: TGTGCCAGCAGGGCAGACCGGGACAGGAACTATGGCTACACCTTC.